This T cell receptor beta chain was observed in a study of a mutant IDH1 vaccine in newly diagnosed glioma. Across the whole study: There were approximately 62% males and roughly 38% females among treated patients, whose mean age was approximately 44 years. Patients got radiotherapy, temozolomide, or both beforehand, and most got both. Study conclusions and caveats: Of all patients, around 93% showed vaccine-induced immune responses.

Sample time point: baseline, week 1 (first vaccination visit). Treatment denoted: pre-vaccination baseline after standard-of-care therapy. Each donor presented with a new WHO grade 3 or 4 astrocytoma that tested IDH1-mutant and showed ATRX loss. The germline CDR1 and CDR2 sequences are MNHEY and SMNVEV (reference sequence). V was shortened by 4 bases and J by 5 bases, with 18 bases between the two germline ends. The CDR3 extends over 15 amino acids. Clones were read by immunoSEQ multiplex PCR, and TCRdb kept only the in-frame ones, dropping some. This sample has under 35,000 clones, with about 85% found just once. A note on this clone: No antigen is known for it.

The sequence came from a woman aged 40 to 49 with glioma. The sample consisted of PBMCs, taken from a glioma patient treated with radiotherapy, temozolomide or both. J is TRBJ2-7 and V is TRBV27, with D tentatively TRBD2 (5 bases). CDR3 nucleotide sequence: TGTGCCAGCAGTTCACGCGGGCTAGCTCTCAACGAGCAGTACTTC. It codes for CASSSRGLALNEQYF.